This T cell receptor (beta chain) comes out of a study of blood T cell dynamics during melanoma immunotherapy. The time point: pre-treatment baseline. Data came from immunoSEQ multiplex PCR; TCRdb stores just in-frame clones and leaves some out. The sample has approximately 7,000 clones; around three quarters are singletons. Germline V gene sequence: CDR1 SNHLY, CDR2 FYNNEI. The V segment lost 1 base and the J segment 2 bases; nucleotides outside the gene matches: 4. CDR3 length equals 16 residues. The TCR comes from a human donor with melanoma. The rearrangement links TRBV2 to TRBJ2-2; 7 nucleotides align to TRBD1. Sample: blood, taken from a patient treated with checkpoint blockade. The CDR3 DNA reads as TGTGCCAGCAGTGAAGTACAGGGGCGCAACACCGGGGAGCTGTTTTTT. Amino acid sequence: CASSEVQGRNTGELFF.